The entry below gives a single T cell receptor beta chain sequence along with its context. Antigen: not known. This entry belongs to a study of cytomegalovirus exposure and HLA in healthy donors. Overall study context: For the approximately 390 genotyped donors, 65% to 90% fell within the Caucasian-associated ancestry cluster. The study's findings and limits: In a later analysis, several top co-occurrence clusters appeared linked to parvovirus B19, influenza, CMV and Epstein-Barr virus.

The CDR3 covers 14 residues. Losses at the gene ends were 5 bases for V and 7 bases for J; bases not matched to a gene: 4. Germline V CDR1 and CDR2: SEHNR, FQNEAQ (reference sequence). Each donor was nominally healthy when sampled (though unrecorded immune exposures were likely). The PCR was carried out with 60 Vbeta primers and 13 Jbeta primers. In the original analysis: The authors later counted about 80 million unique TCR beta chains, roughly 10 million of them shared. TCRdb keeps only in-frame clones here, not all; method: immunoSEQ multiplex PCR. The DNA gave D and trimming, while V, J and clone size come from that table. In all, the sample yields roughly 40,000 clones.

Sequencing was carried out using PBMCs. The V and J genes are TRBV7-9 and TRBJ1-4, with 10 bases fitting TRBD1. The sequence came from a man younger than 45 in good health and CMV-seronegative. CDR3 nucleotide sequence: TGTGCCAGCAGCCCCAGGACAGGGGGTGAAAAACTGTTTTTT. Encoded protein: CASSPRTGGEKLFF. Full variable domain (remainder filled in from reference TRBV7-9 and TRBJ1-4): DTGVSQNPRHKITKRGQNVTFRCDPISEHNRLYWYRQTLGQGPEFLTYFQNEAQLEKSRLLSDRFSAERPKGSFSTLEIQRTEQGDSAMYLCASSPRTGGEKLFFGSGTQLSVL.